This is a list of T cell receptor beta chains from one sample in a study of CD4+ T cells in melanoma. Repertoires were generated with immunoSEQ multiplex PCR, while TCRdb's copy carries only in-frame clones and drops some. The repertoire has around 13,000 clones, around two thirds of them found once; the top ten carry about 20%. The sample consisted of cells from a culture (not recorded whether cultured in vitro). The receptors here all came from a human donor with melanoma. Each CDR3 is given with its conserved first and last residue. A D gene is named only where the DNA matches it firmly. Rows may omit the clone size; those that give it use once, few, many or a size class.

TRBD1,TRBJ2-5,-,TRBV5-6,CASSLPGQGIGETQYF,TGTGCCAGCAGCTTACCGGGACAGGGAATTGGGGAGACCCAGTACTTC
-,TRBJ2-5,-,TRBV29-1,CSADLLQGSETQYF,TGCAGCGCTGACTTATTGCAGGGTTCGGAGACCCAGTACTTC
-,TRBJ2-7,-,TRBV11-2,CASSSQTAVSYEQYF,TGTGCCAGCAGCTCCCAGACAGCGGTCTCCTACGAGCAGTACTTC
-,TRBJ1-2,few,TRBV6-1,CASKGDYYGYTF,TGTGCCAGCAAAGGGGACTATTATGGCTACACCTTC
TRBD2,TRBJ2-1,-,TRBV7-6,CASAGGAKGEQFF,TGTGCCAGCGCGGGGGGGGCGAAAGGTGAGCAGTTCTTC
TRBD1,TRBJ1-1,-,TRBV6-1,CASSERIRTGKAFF,TGTGCCAGCAGTGAACGGATTAGGACAGGGAAAGCTTTCTTT
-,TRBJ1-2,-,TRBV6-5,CASSYSNDYGYTF,TGTGCCAGCAGTTACTCGAACGACTATGGCTACACCTTC
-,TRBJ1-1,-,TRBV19,CASRSRGGNTEAFF,TGTGCCAGTAGATCCCGGGGGGGGAACACTGAAGCTTTCTTT
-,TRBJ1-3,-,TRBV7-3,CASSPDSSGNTIYF,TGTGCCAGCAGCCCTGACAGCTCTGGAAACACCATATATTTT
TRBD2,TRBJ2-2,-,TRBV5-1,CASSPVGGANTGELFF,TGCGCCAGCAGCCCAGTGGGGGGGGCGAACACCGGGGAGCTGTTTTTT
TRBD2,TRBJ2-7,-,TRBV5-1,CASSLALGLSNEQYF,TGCGCCAGCAGCTTGGCTTTGGGACTATCTAACGAGCAGTACTTC
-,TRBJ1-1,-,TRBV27,CASSLRGGAEEAFF,TGTGCCAGCAGTTTACGGGGGGGGGCCGAGGAAGCTTTCTTT
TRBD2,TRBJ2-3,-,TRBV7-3,CASSDTGGPTDTQYF,TGTGCCAGCAGCGATACGGGGGGACCCACAGATACGCAGTATTTT
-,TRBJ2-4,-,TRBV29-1,CSVSAPSLAKNIQYF,TGCAGCGTTAGTGCCCCCTCTCTAGCCAAAAACATTCAGTACTTC
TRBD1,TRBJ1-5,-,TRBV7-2,CASSFPDRGTQPQHF,TGTGCCAGCAGCTTCCCCGACAGGGGTACTCAGCCCCAGCATTTT
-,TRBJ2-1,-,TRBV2,CASSPDMDEQFF,TGTGCCAGCAGTCCCGACATGGATGAGCAGTTCTTC
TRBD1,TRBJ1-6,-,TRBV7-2,CASSLGGGQSYNSPLHF,TGTGCCAGCAGCTTAGGAGGGGGCCAATCCTATAATTCACCCCTCCACTTT
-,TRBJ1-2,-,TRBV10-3,CASSYGAGGFYGYTF,TGTGCCAGCAGTTACGGCGCAGGCGGATTCTATGGCTACACCTTC
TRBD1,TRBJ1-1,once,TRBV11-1,CASSFDRGNTEAFF,TGTGCCAGCAGCTTCGACAGGGGCAACACTGAAGCTTTCTTT
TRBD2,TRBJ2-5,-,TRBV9,CASSQGLAGSQETQYF,TGTGCCAGCAGCCAAGGACTAGCGGGGAGCCAAGAGACCCAGTACTTC
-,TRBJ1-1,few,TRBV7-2,CASSPGTANTEAFF,TGTGCCAGCAGCCCTGGGACGGCGAACACTGAAGCTTTCTTT
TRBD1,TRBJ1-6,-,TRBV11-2,CASSWQGAGTSPLHF,TGTGCCAGCAGCTGGCAGGGGGCCGGTACTTCACCCCTCCACTTT
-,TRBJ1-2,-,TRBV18,CASSPGEAYGYTF,TGTGCCAGCTCACCCGGGGAGGCCTATGGCTACACCTTC
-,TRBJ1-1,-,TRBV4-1,CASSHLGGVLSEAFF,TGCGCCAGCAGCCACCTAGGGGGTGTTCTATCTGAAGCTTTCTTT
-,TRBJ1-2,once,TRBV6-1,CASSDPGVSGGYTF,TGTGCCAGCAGTGATCCCGGGGTGTCGGGCGGCTACACCTTC
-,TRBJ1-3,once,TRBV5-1,CASSLGAPGNTIYF,TGCGCCAGCAGCTTGGGGGCCCCTGGAAACACCATATATTTT
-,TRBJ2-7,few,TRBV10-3,CALSSGTYEQYF,TGTGCCCTCAGCTCCGGGACCTACGAGCAGTACTTC
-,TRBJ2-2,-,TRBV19,CASSIPGSAGELFF,TGTGCCAGTAGTATTCCGGGGTCGGCGGGGGAGCTGTTTTTT
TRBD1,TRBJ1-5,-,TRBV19,CASSIGQASNQPQHF,TGTGCCAGTAGTATCGGACAGGCTAGCAATCAGCCCCAGCATTTT
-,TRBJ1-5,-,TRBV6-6,CASSIGRTNQPQHF,TGTGCCAGCAGTATTGGGAGGACCAATCAGCCCCAGCATTTT
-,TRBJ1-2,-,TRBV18,CASSPPGRQDNYGYTF,TGTGCCAGCTCACCACCGGGGCGCCAGGATAACTATGGCTACACCTTC
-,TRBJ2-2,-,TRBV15,CATSRDRGGGELFF,TGTGCCACCAGCAGAGATCGAGGGGGCGGGGAGCTGTTTTTT
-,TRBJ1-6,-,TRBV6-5,CATAAHSPLHF,TGTGCCACGGCGGCGCATTCACCCCTCCACTTT
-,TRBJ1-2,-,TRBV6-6,CASAGTTYGYTF,TGTGCCAGCGCCGGGACTACTTATGGCTACACCTTC
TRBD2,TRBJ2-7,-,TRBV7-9,CASSLGGRVEQYF,TGTGCCAGCAGCTTGGGGGGGAGGGTCGAGCAGTACTTC
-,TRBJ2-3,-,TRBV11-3,CASSLGGGVTQYF,TGTGCCAGCAGCTTGGGGGGGGGCGTTACGCAGTATTTT
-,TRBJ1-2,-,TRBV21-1,CARTRGNGGYTF,TGTGCCAGGACCAGGGGGAATGGTGGCTACACCTTC
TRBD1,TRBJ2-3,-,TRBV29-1,CSVDRGSLTDTQYF,TGCAGCGTCGACAGGGGATCTTTGACAGATACGCAGTATTTT
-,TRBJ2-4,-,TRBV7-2,CASSPRRLAKNIQYF,TGTGCCAGCAGCCCTCGGAGGTTAGCCAAAAACATTCAGTACTTC
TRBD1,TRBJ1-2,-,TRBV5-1,CASSLGPGQGRGYTF,TGCGCCAGCAGCTTGGGTCCGGGACAGGGGCGTGGCTACACCTTC
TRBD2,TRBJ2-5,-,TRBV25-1,CASSGGVETQYF,TGTGCCAGCAGCGGGGGGGTAGAGACCCAGTACTTC
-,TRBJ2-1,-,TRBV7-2,CASSSYGALVNNEQFF,TGTGCCAGCAGCTCCTACGGGGCGCTGGTGAACAATGAGCAGTTCTTC
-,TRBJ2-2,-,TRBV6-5,CASGRPKWVAGELFF,TGTGCCAGCGGCAGGCCCAAGTGGGTCGCCGGGGAGCTGTTTTTT
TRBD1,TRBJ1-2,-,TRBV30,CAWNYLTGGGYTF,TGTGCCTGGAACTATTTAACAGGGGGTGGCTACACCTTC
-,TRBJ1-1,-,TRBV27,CASSFSPGENTEAFF,TGTGCCAGCAGTTTCTCTCCAGGGGAGAACACTGAAGCTTTCTTT
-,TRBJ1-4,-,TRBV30,CAFWGRDEKLFF,TGTGCCTTTTGGGGGAGGGATGAAAAACTGTTTTTT
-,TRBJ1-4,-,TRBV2,CASSERETNEKLFF,TGTGCCAGCAGTGAAAGGGAGACTAATGAAAAACTGTTTTTT
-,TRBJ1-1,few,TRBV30,CAWSNGIRHTEAFF,TGTGCCTGGAGCAACGGGATTCGGCACACTGAAGCTTTCTTT
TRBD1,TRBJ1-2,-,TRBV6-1,CASSARRQGARGYTF,TGTGCCAGCAGTGCAAGAAGACAGGGGGCGCGTGGCTACACCTTC
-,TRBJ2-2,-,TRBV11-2,CASRSSLGEANRYTGELFF,TGTGCCAGCAGGAGCAGCCTCGGCGAGGCAAATCGGTACACCGGGGAGCTGTTTTTT
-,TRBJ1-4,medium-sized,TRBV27,CASSLFSREKLFF,TGTGCCAGCAGTTTATTTTCCCGGGAAAAACTGTTTTTT